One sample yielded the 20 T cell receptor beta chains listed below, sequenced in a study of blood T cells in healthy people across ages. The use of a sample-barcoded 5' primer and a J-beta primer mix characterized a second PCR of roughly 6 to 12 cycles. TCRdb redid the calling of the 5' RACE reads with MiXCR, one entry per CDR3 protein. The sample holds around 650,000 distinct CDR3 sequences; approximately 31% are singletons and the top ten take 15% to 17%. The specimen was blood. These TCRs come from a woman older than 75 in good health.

The CDR3 reads CASSATASGQGSYGYTF. The CDR3 DNA sequence: TGTGCCAGCAGCGCGACCGCATCAGGACAGGGCAGCTATGGCTACACCTTC. The chain employs TRBV9 and TRBJ1-2, with 8 bases aligning to TRBD1. CDR3 length equals 17 residues. Germline V gene data show CDR1 as SGDLS and CDR2 as YYNGEE. Trimming took 3 bases from V and 4 from J; bases not matched to a gene: 14.

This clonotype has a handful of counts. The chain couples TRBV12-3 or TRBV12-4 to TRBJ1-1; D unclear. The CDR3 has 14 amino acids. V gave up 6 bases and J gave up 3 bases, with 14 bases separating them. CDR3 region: CASRSRGMDTEAFF. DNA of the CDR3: TGTGCCAGCAGATCAAGAGGGATGGACACTGAAGCTTTCTTT.

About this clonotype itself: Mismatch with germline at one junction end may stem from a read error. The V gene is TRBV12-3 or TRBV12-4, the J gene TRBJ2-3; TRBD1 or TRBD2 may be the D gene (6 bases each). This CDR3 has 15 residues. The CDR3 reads CASSLGGGIQDAQYF. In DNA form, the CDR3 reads TGTGCCAGCAGTTTGGGGGGCGGGATACAAGATGCGCAGTATTTT.

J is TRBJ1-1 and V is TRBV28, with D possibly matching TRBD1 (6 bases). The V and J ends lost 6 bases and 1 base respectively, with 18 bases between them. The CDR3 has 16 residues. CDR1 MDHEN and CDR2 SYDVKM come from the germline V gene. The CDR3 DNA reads TGTGCCAGCAGAAAACGGGGGGCAATAGGGAACACTGAAGCTTTCTTT. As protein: CASRKRGAIGNTEAFF.

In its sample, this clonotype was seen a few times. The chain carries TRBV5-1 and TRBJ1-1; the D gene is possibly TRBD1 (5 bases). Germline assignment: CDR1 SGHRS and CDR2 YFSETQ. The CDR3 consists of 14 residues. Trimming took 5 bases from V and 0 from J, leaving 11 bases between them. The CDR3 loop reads CASRSQGLNTEAFF. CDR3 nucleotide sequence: TGCGCCAGCAGATCTCAGGGTCTGAACACTGAAGCTTTCTTT.

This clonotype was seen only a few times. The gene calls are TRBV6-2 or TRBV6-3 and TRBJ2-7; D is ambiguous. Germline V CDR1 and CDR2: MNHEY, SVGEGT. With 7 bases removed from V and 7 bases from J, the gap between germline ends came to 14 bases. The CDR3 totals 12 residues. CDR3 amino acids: CASINPLGEQYF. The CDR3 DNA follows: TGTGCCAGCATCAATCCCCTGGGGGAGCAGTACTTC.

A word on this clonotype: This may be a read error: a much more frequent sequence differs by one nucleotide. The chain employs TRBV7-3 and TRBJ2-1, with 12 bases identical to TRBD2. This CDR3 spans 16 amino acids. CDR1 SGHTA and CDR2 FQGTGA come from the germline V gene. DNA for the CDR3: TGTGCCAACAGCCGGACTAGCGGGGTTTCCTACAATGAGCAGTTCTTC. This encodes CANSRTSGVSYNEQFF.

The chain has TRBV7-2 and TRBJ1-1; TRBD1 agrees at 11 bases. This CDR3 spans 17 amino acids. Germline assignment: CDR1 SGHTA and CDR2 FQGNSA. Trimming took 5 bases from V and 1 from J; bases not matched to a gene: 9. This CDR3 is CASSPRTGGARNTEAFF. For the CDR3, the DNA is TGTGCCAGCAGCCCTCGGACAGGGGGCGCGAGGAACACTGAAGCTTTCTTT.

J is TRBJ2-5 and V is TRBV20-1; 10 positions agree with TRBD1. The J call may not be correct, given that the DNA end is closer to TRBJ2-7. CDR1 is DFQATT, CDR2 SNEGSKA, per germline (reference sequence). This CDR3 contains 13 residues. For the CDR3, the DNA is TGCAGTGCTAACCGGGACAGGGGATACGAGCAGTACTTC. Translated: CSANRDRGYEQYF.

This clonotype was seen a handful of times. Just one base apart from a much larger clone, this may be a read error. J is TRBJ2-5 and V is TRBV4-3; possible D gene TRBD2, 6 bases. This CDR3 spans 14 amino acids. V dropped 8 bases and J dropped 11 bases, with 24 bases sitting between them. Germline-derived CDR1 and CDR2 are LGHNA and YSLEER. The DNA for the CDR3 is TGCGCCAGCCAGAAAAGGGTAACGGGAGATGAGCAGTACTTC. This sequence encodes CASQKRVTGDEQYF.

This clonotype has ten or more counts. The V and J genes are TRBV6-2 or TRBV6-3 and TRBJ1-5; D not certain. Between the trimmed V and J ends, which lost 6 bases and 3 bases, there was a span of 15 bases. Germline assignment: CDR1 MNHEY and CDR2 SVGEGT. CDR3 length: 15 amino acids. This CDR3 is CASRDSRYFNQPQHF. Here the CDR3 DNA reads TGTGCCAGCAGAGATTCCCGGTATTTCAATCAGCCCCAGCATTTT.

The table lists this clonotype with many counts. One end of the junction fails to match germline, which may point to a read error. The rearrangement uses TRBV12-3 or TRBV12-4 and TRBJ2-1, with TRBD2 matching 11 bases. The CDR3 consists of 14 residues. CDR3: CASSIAGGGSGEFF. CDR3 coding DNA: TGTGCCAGCAGTATAGCGGGGGGGGGATCAGGGGAGTTCTTC.

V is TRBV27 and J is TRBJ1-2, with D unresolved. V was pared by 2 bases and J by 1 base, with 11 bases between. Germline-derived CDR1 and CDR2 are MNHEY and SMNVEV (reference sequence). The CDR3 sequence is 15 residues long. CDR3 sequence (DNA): TGTGCCAGCAGTTTAACCCGGACGGTTAACTATGGCTACACCTTC. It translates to CASSLTRTVNYGYTF.

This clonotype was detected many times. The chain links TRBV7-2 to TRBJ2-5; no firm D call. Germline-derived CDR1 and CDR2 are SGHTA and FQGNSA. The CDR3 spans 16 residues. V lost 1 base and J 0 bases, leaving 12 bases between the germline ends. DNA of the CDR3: TGTGCCAGCAGCTTAGTTGCAGGACCGAACCAAGAGACCCAGTACTTC. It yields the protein CASSLVAGPNQETQYF.

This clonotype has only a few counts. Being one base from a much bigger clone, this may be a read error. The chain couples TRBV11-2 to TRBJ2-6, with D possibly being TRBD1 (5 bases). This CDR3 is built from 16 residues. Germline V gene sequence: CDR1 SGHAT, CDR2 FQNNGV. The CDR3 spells CASNWNTYSGANVRTF. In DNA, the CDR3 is TGTGCCAGCAACTGGAACACCTACTCTGGGGCCAACGTCCGGACTTTC.

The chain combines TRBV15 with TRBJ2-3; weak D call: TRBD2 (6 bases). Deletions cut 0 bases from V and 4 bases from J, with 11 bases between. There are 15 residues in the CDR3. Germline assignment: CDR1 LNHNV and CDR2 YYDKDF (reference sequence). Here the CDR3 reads CATSRDGGAADTQYF. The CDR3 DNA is TGTGCCACCAGCAGAGATGGCGGGGCCGCAGATACGCAGTATTTT. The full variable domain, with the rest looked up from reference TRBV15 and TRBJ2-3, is DAMVIQNPRYQVTQFGKPVTLSCSQTLNHNVMYWYQQKSSQAPKLLFHYYDKDFNNEADTPDNFQSRRPNTSFCFLDIRSPGLGDTAMYLCATSRDGGAADTQYFGPGTRLTVL.

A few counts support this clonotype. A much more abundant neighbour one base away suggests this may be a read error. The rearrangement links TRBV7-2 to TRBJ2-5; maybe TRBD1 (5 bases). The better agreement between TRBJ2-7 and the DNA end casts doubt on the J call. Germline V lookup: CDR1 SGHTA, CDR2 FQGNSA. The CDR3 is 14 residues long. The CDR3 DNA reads TGTGCCAGCAGCTTAGTGCTTACAGGTGACGAGCAGTACTTC. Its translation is CASSLVLTGDEQYF.

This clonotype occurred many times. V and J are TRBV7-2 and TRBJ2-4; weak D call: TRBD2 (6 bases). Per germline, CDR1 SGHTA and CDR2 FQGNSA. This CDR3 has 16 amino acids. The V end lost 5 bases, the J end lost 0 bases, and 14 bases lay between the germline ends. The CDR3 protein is CASSPAGSLAKNIQYF. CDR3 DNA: TGTGCCAGCAGCCCAGCGGGCAGTCTAGCCAAAAACATTCAGTACTTC.

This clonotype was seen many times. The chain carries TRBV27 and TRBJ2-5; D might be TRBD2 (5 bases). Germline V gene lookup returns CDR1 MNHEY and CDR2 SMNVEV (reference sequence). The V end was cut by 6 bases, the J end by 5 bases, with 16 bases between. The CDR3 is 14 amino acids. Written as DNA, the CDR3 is TGTGCCAGCAGGCGTTCGTGGCCGGGGGAGACCCAGTACTTC. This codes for CASRRSWPGETQYF.

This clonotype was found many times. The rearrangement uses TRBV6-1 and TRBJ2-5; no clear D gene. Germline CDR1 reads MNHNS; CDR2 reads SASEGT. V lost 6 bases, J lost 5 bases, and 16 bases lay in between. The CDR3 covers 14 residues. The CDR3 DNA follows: TGTGCCAGCAGCTTACTGGCTCCTGGGGAGACCCAGTACTTC. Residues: CASSLLAPGETQYF.